This passage covers 18 T cell receptor beta chains from one sample sequenced in a study of T cells in Graves' hyperthyroidism and ophthalmopathy (dated by TCRdb to the late 2010s). The library was built by means of multiplex PCR. Sequencer: Illumina HiSeq 2000. Amplification of TCR beta CDR3 regions was carried out from RNA transcripts. The TCR CDR3 was subjected to a first round of RT-PCR using the HTBI primer set and the Qiagen OneStep RT-PCR kit. The raw public reads went through TCRdb reprocessing: fastp at Q25, MiXCR clone calling, in-frame beta chains kept. Every CDR3 protein is listed once, alongside the most common genes and DNA of its rows. This sample is represented by roughly 700,000 distinct CDR3 sequences; around a third of them were singletons. The top ten hold around 32% of the sample. The sequencing sample was made of blood. These TCRs come from a woman in her thirties or forties with Graves' hyperthyroidism.

The chain has TRBV10-3 and TRBJ2-3; D remains ambiguous. The CDR3 runs to 14 residues. V shed 2 bases and J shed 2 bases, with 8 bases lying between them. Looked up from germline, CDR1 is ENHRY and CDR2 is SYGVKD. Here the CDR3 reads CAISETLFTDTQYF. The CDR3 nucleotides are TGTGCCATCAGTGAGACTCTATTCACAGATACGCAGTATTTT.

This clonotype showed up just a few times. The chain combines TRBV20-1 with TRBJ2-2; 9 bases are shared with TRBD1. The CDR3 extends over 14 amino acids. The V gene end was trimmed by 2 bases and the J gene end by 8 bases; junction bases not matched to a gene: 6. Germline lookup yields CDR1 DFQATT and CDR2 SNEGSKA (reference sequence). The CDR3 region is CSARPGQGTGELFF. The CDR3 region has the DNA TGCAGTGCTAGACCGGGACAGGGAACGGGGGAGCTGTTTTTT.

This clonotype showed up many times. The chain links TRBV14 to TRBJ1-4, with D unresolved. With 0 bases removed from V and 8 bases from J, the gap between germline ends came to 7 bases. Germline V CDR1 and CDR2: SGHDN, FVKESK. The CDR3 covers 13 residues. The CDR3 DNA follows: TGTGCCAGCAGCCAAGACCGGGGAGAAAAACTGTTTTTT. As protein: CASSQDRGEKLFF.

The V gene is TRBV6-6, the J gene TRBJ1-3, with TRBD1 as a possible D gene (6 bases). Germline V gene sequence: CDR1 MNHNY, CDR2 SVGAGI (reference sequence). The CDR3 runs 17 residues. V lost 6 bases and J lost 2, with 20 bases in between. For the CDR3, the DNA is TGTGCCAGCAGCTCCTCGTTTGGGGGGCTCCCTGGAAACACCATATATTTT. Its protein is CASSSSFGGLPGNTIYF.

Comment on this clonotype: At one end, the junction sequence differs from germline, possibly due to a read error. The V gene is TRBV10-2, the J gene TRBJ2-2, with TRBD1 identical over 12 bases. CDR1 is WSHSY and CDR2 is SAAADI in the germline V gene. CDR3 length: 18 amino acids. In DNA, the CDR3 is TGTGCCAGCAGCCGAGCGGGACAGGGGGCTTTCAAAACCGGGGAGCTGTTTTTT. Amino acid sequence: CASSRAGQGAFKTGELFF.

V and J are TRBV4-3 and TRBJ2-7; D gene ambiguous. V was clipped by 0 bases and J by 0 bases, with 12 bases between them. The CDR3 is made up of 16 amino acids. Germline V gene sequence: CDR1 LGHNA, CDR2 YSLEER. The DNA of the CDR3 is TGCGCCAGCAGCCAAGATCCCGGCTCGAGCTCCTACGAGCAGTACTTC. It encodes CASSQDPGSSSYEQYF.

This clonotype was seen ten or more times. The chain joins TRBV29-1 to TRBJ1-2, with a weak D call TRBD1 (5 bases). Trimming shortened V by 4 bases and J by 0 bases, and 15 bases separated the two germline ends. This CDR3 has 15 residues. CDR1 and CDR2 from the germline V gene are SQVTM and ANQGSEA. CDR3 sequence (DNA): TGCAGCGTTGGACCAGGGCTGTTGACTAACTATGGCTACACCTTC. Translated, it gives CSVGPGLLTNYGYTF.

On this clonotype: This may come from a read error, since a much larger clone is one base off. This chain joins TRBV7-9 and TRBJ1-2; no reliable D call. The V end was cut by 4 bases, the J end by 4 bases, with 13 bases between. The length of the CDR3 is 14 residues. Germline assignment: CDR1 SEHNR and CDR2 FQNEAQ (reference sequence). CDR3 protein: CASSYGSETYGYTF. In DNA form, the CDR3 reads TGTGCCAGCAGCTACGGGTCAGAGACCTATGGCTACACCTTC.

Only a few counts were recorded for this clonotype. The chain joins TRBV20-1 to TRBJ1-4; 8 bases map to TRBD1. V trimming: 4 bases; J trimming: 8 bases; junction bases outside the gene matches: 9. There are 14 residues in the CDR3. The germline gives CDR1 DFQATT, CDR2 SNEGSKA (reference sequence). CDR3 DNA sequence: TGCAGTGCTACCAAGACAGGGGCAGGGGAAAAACTGTTTTTT. Amino acids: CSATKTGAGEKLFF.

The rearrangement joins TRBV9 to TRBJ1-2; 9 bases align to TRBD1. Trimming at V came to 3 bases and at J to 5 bases, leaving 14 bases not matched to a gene. CDR1 and CDR2 (germline): SGDLS, YYNGEE. This CDR3 is 17 amino acids long. The CDR3 loop reads CASSESKSGTGQYGYTF. DNA for the CDR3: TGTGCCAGCAGCGAGTCGAAGAGCGGGACAGGGCAATATGGCTACACCTTC.

As regards this clonotype: Possible read error: a much larger clone is one base away. The CDR3 is CAISEVFSGNTIYF. The DNA of the CDR3 is TGTGCCATCAGTGAGGTCTTCTCTGGAAACACCATATATTTT. This rearrangement joins TRBV10-3 to TRBJ1-3; D call uncertain. Germline loops: CDR1 ENHRY, CDR2 SYGVKD. V dropped 2 bases and J dropped 0 bases, with 5 bases sitting between them. The CDR3 spans 14 residues.

This chain links TRBV29-1 with TRBJ2-7; perhaps D is TRBD1 or TRBD2 (5 bases each). The CDR3 covers 13 residues. Per germline, CDR1 SQVTM and CDR2 ANQGSEA. The V end lost 3 bases, the J end lost 5 bases, and 14 bases lay between the germline ends. The CDR3 DNA follows: TGCAGCGTTGAGTTGGGGGTCCAGAACGAGCAGTACTTC. Translating gives CSVELGVQNEQYF.

The chain uses TRBV7-6 and TRBJ2-2; 9 bases fit TRBD1. The CDR3 is 16 amino acids. Looked up from germline, CDR1 is SGHVS and CDR2 is FNYEAQ. V trimming: 5 bases; J trimming: 6 bases; junction bases outside the gene matches: 10. In DNA, the CDR3 is TGTGCCAGCAGCCGAACTCAACAGGGGGCGCCCGGGGAGCTGTTTTTT. Its protein is CASSRTQQGAPGELFF.

About this clonotype itself: Since a much larger clone is just one base distant, this may be a read error. Here the CDR3 omits its conserved ending phenylalanine or tryptophan, so a read error is the likely source. This sequence joins TRBV2 and TRBJ1-1; TRBD1 is a possible D gene (6 bases). From germline, CDR1 is SNHLY and CDR2 FYNNEI. Trimming took 6 bases from V and 3 from J, leaving 14 bases between them. The CDR3 spans 14 residues. The CDR3 nucleotides are TGTGCCAGCAGCCGCGGGGGGCCTGACACTGAAGCTTTCTCT. Protein: CASSRGGPDTEAFS.

Many counts were recorded for this clonotype. V is TRBV24-1 and J is TRBJ1-2; perhaps TRBD1 as D (6 bases). V was pared by 4 bases and J by 8 bases, with 19 bases between. The CDR3 contains 15 residues. The germline V gene has CDR1 KGHDR and CDR2 SFDVKD. The CDR3 bases are TGTGCCACCAGTGACAGTTCGGACAGCCGAATCGGCTACACCTTC. It codes for CATSDSSDSRIGYTF.

This clonotype was seen repeatedly, ten times or more. The J gene is TRBJ1-5, the V gene TRBV7-9; 8 nucleotides agree with TRBD1. This CDR3 region has 15 residues. Germline V gene data show CDR1 as SEHNR and CDR2 as FQNEAQ (reference sequence). The V and J ends lost 6 bases and 3 bases, in that order; junction bases with no gene match: 7. The CDR3 reads CASSAGQGNNQPQHF. In nucleotides, the CDR3 is TGTGCCAGCAGTGCTGGACAGGGTAACAATCAGCCCCAGCATTTT.

This chain joins TRBV7-9 and TRBJ1-2; TRBD1 aligns across 9 bases. The CDR3 covers 15 residues. J lost 1 base, V lost 3 bases, and 3 bases had no gene match. Germline values: CDR1 SEHNR, CDR2 FQNEAQ (reference sequence). CDR3 protein: CASSLGTGHNYGYTF. The CDR3 DNA reads TGTGCCAGCAGCTTGGGGACAGGGCATAACTATGGCTACACCTTC.

V and J are TRBV7-2 and TRBJ2-3; D is uncertain. The V gene lost 4 bases and the J gene lost 5 bases, with 10 bases spanning the gap. CDR1 is SGHTA and CDR2 is FQGNSA in the germline V gene. The CDR3 totals 13 residues. The CDR3 reads CASSWKRKDTQYF. The CDR3 DNA reads as TGTGCCAGCAGCTGGAAGAGGAAAGATACGCAGTATTTT.